Given below is one T cell receptor (beta chain) in context. Per the original methods: The assay estimated nucleated cells by amplifying reference gene primers. Produced via immunoSEQ multiplex PCR; TCRdb's table is partial and in-frame only. That table furnishes V, J and clone size, whereas the DNA furnished D and trimming. The data show roughly 59,000 clones, roughly 80% seen once. The record originates from a study of blood T cell repertoires in COVID-19. The overall study: From the United States, Italy and Spain came samples of acute and convalescent COVID-19. The cDNA or gDNA used as material had been derived from T cells, B-cell-depleted T cells, or PBMCs.

Trimming cost V 4 bases and J 3 bases, with 11 bases left between them. This CDR3 is built from 13 residues. Germline V lookup: CDR1 SGHDT, CDR2 YYEEEE. Sequenced input: peripheral blood. The sequence came from a man at least 80 years old with acute or convalescent COVID-19. This chain joins TRBV5-6 and TRBJ2-7, with a possible D match to TRBD1 (6 bases). The CDR3 DNA follows: TGTGCCAGCAGCCCCGGACAGAACTACGAGCAGTACTTC. This sequence encodes CASSPGQNYEQYF.